The clone carrying this T cell receptor (beta chain) was detected only a few times. The antigen remains unidentified. The patients all showed relapse after autologous stem cell transplantation, while their brentuximab vedotin exposure varied. Profiling relied on immunoSEQ multiplex PCR, and the TCRdb table lists in-frame clones only, not all of them. The sample lists approximately 17,000 clones; around 80% were seen once. CDR1 and CDR2 (germline): SGHRS, YFSETQ. The CDR3 runs 13 residues. Trimming pared 4 bases from V and 0 bases from J, leaving 7 bases between. The entry originates in a study of PD-1 blockade in classical Hodgkin lymphoma. General study findings and limits: The diversity seen at baseline in complete responders resembled that of newly diagnosed patients.

The specimen comprised peripheral blood mononuclear cells (PBMCs), sampled at baseline. V and J are TRBV5-1 and TRBJ1-1; possible D gene TRBD1, 5 bases. This TCR came from a human donor with classical Hodgkin lymphoma. CDR3 DNA: TGCGCCAGCAGCGAAGGGGTGAACACTGAAGCTTTCTTT. Translating it yields CASSEGVNTEAFF.